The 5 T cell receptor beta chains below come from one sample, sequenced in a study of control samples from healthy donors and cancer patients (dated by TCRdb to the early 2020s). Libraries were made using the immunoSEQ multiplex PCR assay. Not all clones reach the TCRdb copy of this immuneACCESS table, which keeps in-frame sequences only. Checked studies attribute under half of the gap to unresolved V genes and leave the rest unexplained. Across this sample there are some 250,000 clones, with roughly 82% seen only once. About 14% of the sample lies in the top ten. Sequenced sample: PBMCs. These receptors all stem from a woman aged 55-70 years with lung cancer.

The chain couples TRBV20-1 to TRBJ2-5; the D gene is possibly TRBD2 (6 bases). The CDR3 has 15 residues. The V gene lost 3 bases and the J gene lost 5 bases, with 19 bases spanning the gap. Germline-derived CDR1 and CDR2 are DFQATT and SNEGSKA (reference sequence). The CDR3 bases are TGCAGTGCTAGTGATGCCGCGTCTGGGGGGGAGACCCAGTACTTC. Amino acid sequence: CSASDAASGGETQYF.

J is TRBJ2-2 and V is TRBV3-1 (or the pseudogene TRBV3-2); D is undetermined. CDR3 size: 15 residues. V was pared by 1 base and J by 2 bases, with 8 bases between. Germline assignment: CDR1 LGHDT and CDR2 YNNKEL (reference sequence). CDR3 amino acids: CASSQGVKNTGELFF. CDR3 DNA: TGTGCCAGCAGCCAAGGGGTAAAAAACACCGGGGAGCTGTTTTTT.

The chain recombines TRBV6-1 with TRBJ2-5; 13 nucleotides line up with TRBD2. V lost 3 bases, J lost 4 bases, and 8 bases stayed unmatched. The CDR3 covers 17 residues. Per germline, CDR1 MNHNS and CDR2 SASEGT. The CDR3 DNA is TGTGCCAGCAGTGAGCTAGGACTAGCGGGAGTCGGAGAGACCCAGTACTTC. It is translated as CASSELGLAGVGETQYF.

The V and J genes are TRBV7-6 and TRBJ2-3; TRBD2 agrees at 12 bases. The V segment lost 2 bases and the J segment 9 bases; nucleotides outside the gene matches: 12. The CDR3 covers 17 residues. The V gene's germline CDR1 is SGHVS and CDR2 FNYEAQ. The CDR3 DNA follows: TGTGCCAGCAGCTTATCTCCCCTAGCGGGGGGGCCGCAGACGCAGTATTTT. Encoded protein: CASSLSPLAGGPQTQYF.

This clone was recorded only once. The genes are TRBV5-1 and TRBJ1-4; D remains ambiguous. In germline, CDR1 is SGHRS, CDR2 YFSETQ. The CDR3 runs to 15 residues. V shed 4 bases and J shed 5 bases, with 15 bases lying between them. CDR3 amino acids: CASSAPGSPNEKLFF. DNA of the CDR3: TGCGCCAGCAGCGCGCCGGGAAGCCCAAATGAAAAACTGTTTTTT.